Below, 4 T cell receptor beta chains from the same sample are listed, as sequenced in a study of CD8+CD57+ T cells in acquired aplastic anemia. Profiles of TCR beta VDJ and CDR3 were generated from a genomic DNA template. TCRdb reanalysed the reads using MiXCR and keeps one entry per CDR3 protein. This table holds approximately 380,000 distinct CDR3 sequences, 65% to 80% found once. The sequenced sample consisted of sorted CD4+, CD8+, or CD8+CD57+ T cells (not recorded which) from PBMCs. Receptor source: a human donor in good health, serving as a control.

Concerning this clonotype: Mismatch with germline at one junction end may stem from a read error. V and J are TRBV19 and TRBJ1-1; D is possibly TRBD1 (6 bases). This CDR3 has 13 residues. Germline loops: CDR1 LNHDA, CDR2 SQIVND (reference sequence). CDR3 nucleotides: TGTGCCAGTACCATTGACAGGAACGCTGAAGCTTTCTTT. The encoded protein is CASTIDRNAEAFF.

This clonotype was recorded once. The chain links TRBV20-1 to TRBJ1-1, with D perhaps TRBD1 (5 bases). The V and J ends lost 6 bases and 13 bases respectively, with 18 bases between them. CDR1 is DFQATT, CDR2 SNEGSKA, per germline (reference sequence). The CDR3 contains 11 residues. The CDR3 loop reads CSAPAVMGDFF. The CDR3, as DNA: TGCAGTGCCCCTGCTGTAATGGGGGATTTCTTT.

The J gene is TRBJ1-1, the V gene TRBV11-2; D gene ambiguous. V lost 5 bases, J lost 3 bases, and 19 bases lay in between. From germline, CDR1 is SGHAT and CDR2 FQNNGV. There are 16 residues in the CDR3. The CDR3 region is CASSPNGVGSDTEAFF. The CDR3 region has the DNA TGTGCCAGCAGCCCGAACGGCGTGGGGTCGGACACTGAAGCTTTCTTT.

Only a few counts were recorded for this clonotype. V gene TRBV7-2 combines with J gene TRBJ2-7; maybe TRBD1 (5 bases). Trimming removed 8 bases at V and 0 bases at J, with 11 bases between. The CDR3 runs to 13 residues. Germline loops: CDR1 SGHTA, CDR2 FQGNSA. The CDR3 region is CASSIQASYEQYF. CDR3 nucleotides: TGTGCCAGCTCGATACAGGCCTCCTACGAGCAGTACTTC.